Sequencing of this T cell receptor beta chain was carried out in a study of T-cell memory formation after mild COVID-19. This clonotype was recorded many times. TCRdb re-analysed the 5' RACE reads in MiXCR, keeping a single row per CDR3 protein. The sample lists around 160,000 distinct CDR3 sequences, around a tenth occurring once. V lost 3 bases and J lost 5; bases outside the gene matches: 2. In germline, CDR1 is SGHVS, CDR2 FQNEAQ. The CDR3 consists of 13 residues. The TCR sequence derives from a young man who had mild COVID-19 (a few samples of this study predate the infection). Cell type and time point are not known. The chain recombines TRBV7-8 with TRBJ2-5; 8 nucleotides line up with TRBD1. Sequencing input: PBMCs or a T cell subset sorted from them (not recorded which). The CDR3: CASSLDREETQYF. CDR3 bases: TGTGCCAGCAGCTTGGACAGGGAGGAGACCCAGTACTTC. Looking up the rest from reference TRBV7-8 and TRBJ2-5 gives the full variable domain: GAGVSQSPRYKVAKRGQDVALRCDPISGHVSLFWYQQALGQGPEFLTYFQNEAQLDKSGLPSDRFFAERPEGSVSTLKIQRTQQEDSAVYLCASSLDREETQYFGPGTRLLVL.